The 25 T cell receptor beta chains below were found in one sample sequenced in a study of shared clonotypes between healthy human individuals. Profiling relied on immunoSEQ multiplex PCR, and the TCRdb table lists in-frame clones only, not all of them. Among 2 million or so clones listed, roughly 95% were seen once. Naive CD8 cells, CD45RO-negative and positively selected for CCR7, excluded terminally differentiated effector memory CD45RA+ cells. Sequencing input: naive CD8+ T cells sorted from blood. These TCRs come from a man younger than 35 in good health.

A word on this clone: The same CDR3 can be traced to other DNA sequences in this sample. CDR3 amino acids: CASSIPGTYEQYF. CDR3 DNA: TGTGCCAGTAGTATACCCGGGACCTACGAGCAGTACTTC. The chain joins TRBV19 to TRBJ2-7, with a weak D call TRBD2 (5 bases). Trimming pared 2 bases from V and 2 bases from J, leaving 7 bases between. The CDR3 is 13 residues long. Germline CDR1 is LNHDA and CDR2 is SQIVND (reference sequence).

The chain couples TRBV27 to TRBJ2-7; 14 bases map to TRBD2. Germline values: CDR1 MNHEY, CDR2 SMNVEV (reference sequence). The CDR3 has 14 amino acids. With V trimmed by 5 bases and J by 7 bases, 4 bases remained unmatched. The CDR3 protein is CASSAGLAGVEQYF. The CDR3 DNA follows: TGTGCCAGCAGTGCGGGACTAGCGGGGGTTGAGCAGTACTTC.

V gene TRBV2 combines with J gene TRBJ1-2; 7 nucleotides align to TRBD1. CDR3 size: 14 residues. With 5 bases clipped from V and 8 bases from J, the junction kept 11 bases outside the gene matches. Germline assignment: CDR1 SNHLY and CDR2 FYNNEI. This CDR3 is CASSSFRTGQGYTF. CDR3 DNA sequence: TGTGCCAGCAGTTCCTTTCGGACAGGACAAGGCTACACCTTC. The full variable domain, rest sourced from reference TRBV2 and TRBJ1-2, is EPEVTQTPSHQVTQMGQEVILRCVPISNHLYFYWYRQILGQKVEFLVSFYNNEISEKSEIFDDQFSVERPDGSNFTLKIRSTKLEDSAMYFCASSSFRTGQGYTFGSGTRLTVV.

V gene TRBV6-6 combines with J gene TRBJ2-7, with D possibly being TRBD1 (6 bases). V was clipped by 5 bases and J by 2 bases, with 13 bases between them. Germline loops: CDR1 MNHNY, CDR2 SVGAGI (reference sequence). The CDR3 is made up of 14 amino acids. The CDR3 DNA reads TGTGCCAGCAGTGGTCGACAGGATACCTACGAGCAGTACTTC. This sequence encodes CASSGRQDTYEQYF.

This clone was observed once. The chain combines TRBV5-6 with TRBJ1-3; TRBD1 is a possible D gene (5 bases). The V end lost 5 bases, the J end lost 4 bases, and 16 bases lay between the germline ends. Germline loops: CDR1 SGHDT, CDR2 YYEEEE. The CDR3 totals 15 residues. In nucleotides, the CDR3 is TGTGCCAGCAGTTTTGGATGGGGGGACGGAAACACCATATATTTT. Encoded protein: CASSFGWGDGNTIYF.

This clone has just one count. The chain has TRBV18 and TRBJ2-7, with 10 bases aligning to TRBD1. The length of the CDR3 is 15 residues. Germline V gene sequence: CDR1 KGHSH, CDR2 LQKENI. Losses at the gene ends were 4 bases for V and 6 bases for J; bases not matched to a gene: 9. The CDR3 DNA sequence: TGTGCCAGCTCACAAGCGACAGGGGGCTATGGCGAGCAGTACTTC. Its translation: CASSQATGGYGEQYF.

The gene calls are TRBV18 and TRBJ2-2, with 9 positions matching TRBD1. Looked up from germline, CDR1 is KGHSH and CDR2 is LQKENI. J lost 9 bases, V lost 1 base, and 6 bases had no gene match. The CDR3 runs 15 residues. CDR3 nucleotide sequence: TGTGCCAGCTCACCACGGAAGGGACAGGGATGGGAGCTGTTTTTT. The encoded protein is CASSPRKGQGWELFF. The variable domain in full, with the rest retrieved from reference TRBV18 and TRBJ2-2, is NAGVMQNPRHLVRRRGQEARLRCSPMKGHSHVYWYRQLPEEGLKFMVYLQKENIIDESGMPKERFSAEFPKEGPSILRIQQVVRGDSAAYFCASSPRKGQGWELFFGEGSRLTVL.

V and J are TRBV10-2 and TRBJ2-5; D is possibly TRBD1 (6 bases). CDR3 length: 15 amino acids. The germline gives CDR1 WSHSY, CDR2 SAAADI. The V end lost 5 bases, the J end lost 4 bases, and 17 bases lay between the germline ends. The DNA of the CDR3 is TGCGCCAGCAGTCCCCCCCCACAGGGATTAGAGACCCAGTACTTC. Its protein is CASSPPPQGLETQYF.

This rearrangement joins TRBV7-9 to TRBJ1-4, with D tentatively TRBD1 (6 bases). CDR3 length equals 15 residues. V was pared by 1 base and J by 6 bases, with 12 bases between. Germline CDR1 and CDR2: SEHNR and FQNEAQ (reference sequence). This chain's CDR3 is CASSLETGGYEKLFF. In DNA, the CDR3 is TGTGCCAGCAGCTTAGAGACAGGAGGATATGAAAAACTGTTTTTT.

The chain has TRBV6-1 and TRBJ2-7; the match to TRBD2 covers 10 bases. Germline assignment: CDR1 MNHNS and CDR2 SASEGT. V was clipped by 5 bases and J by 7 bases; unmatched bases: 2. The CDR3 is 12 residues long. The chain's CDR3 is CASSTSGVEQYF. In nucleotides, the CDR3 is TGTGCCAGCAGTACTAGCGGGGTTGAGCAGTACTTC.

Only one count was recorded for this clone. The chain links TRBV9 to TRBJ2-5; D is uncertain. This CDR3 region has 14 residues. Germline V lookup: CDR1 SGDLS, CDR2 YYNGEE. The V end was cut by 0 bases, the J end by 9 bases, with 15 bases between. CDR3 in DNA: TGTGCCAGCAGCGTAGGAGACCCAGGTTGGTCCCAGTACTTC. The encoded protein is CASSVGDPGWSQYF.

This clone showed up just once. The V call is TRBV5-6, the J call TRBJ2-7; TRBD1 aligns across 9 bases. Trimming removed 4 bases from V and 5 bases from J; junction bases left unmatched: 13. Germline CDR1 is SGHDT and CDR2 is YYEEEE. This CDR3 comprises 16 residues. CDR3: CASSLIRDREGNEQYF. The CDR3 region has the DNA TGTGCCAGCAGCCTCATCCGGGACAGGGAAGGTAACGAGCAGTACTTC. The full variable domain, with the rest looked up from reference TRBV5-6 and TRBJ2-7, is DAGVTQSPTHLIKTRGQQVTLRCSPKSGHDTVSWYQQALGQGPQFIFQYYEEEERQRGNFPDRFSGHQFPNYSSELNVNALLLGDSALYLCASSLIRDREGNEQYFGPGTRLTVT.

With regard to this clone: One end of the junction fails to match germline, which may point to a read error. For the CDR3, the DNA is TGTGCTAGCAGCCCACCGCGGGGCAGGGGTAGCAATCAGCCCCAGCATTTT. Its protein is CASSPPRGRGSNQPQHF. The V gene is TRBV7-7, the J gene TRBJ1-5, with a weak D call TRBD1 (6 bases). Germline V gene data show CDR1 as SSHAT and CDR2 as FNYEAQ (reference sequence). This CDR3 region has 17 residues.

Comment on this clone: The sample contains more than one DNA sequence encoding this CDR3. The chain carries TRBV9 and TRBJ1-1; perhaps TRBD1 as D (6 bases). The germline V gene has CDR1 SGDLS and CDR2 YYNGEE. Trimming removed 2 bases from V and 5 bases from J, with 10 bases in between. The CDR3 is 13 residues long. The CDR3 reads CASSVGGRTEAFF. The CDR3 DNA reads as TGTGCCAGCAGCGTGGGGGGGCGTACTGAAGCTTTCTTT.

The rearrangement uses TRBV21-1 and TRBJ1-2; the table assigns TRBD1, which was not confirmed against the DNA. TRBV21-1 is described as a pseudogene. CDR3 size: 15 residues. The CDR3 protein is CASSNNRGHQQGYTF. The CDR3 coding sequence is TGTGCCAGCAGCAATAACAGGGGCCATCAGCAGGGCTACACCTTC.

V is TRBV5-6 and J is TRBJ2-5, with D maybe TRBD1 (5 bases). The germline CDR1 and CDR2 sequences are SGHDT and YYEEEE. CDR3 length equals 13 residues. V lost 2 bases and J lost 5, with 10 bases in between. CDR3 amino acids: CASSFAGLETQYF. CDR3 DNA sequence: TGTGCCAGCAGCTTTGCAGGGTTGGAGACCCAGTACTTC.

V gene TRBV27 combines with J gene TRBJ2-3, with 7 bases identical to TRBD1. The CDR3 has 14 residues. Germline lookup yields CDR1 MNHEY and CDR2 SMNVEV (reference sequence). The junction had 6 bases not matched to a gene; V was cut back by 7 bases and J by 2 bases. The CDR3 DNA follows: TGTGCCAGCACAGGACAGGACTCCACAGATACGCAGTATTTT. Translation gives CASTGQDSTDTQYF.

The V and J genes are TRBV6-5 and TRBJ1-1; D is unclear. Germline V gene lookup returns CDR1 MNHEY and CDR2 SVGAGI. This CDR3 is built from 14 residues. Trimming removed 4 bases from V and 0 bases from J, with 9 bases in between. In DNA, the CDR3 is TGTGCCAGCAGTTCAGAATTGATGAACACTGAAGCTTTCTTT. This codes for CASSSELMNTEAFF.

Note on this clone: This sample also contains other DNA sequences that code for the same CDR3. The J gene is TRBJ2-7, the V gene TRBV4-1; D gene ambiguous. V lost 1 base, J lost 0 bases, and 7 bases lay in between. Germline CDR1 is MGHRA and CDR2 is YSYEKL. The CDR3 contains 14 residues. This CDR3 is CASSQVQSSYEQYF. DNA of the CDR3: TGCGCCAGCAGCCAAGTACAGAGCTCCTACGAGCAGTACTTC.

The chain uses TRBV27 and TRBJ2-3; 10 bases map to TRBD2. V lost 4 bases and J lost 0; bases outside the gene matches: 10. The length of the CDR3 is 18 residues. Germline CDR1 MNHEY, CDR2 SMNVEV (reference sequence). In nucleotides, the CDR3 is TGTGCCAGCAGTTCGGTAGCGGGGGGTTTCTCTAGCACAGATACGCAGTATTTT. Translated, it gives CASSSVAGGFSSTDTQYF.

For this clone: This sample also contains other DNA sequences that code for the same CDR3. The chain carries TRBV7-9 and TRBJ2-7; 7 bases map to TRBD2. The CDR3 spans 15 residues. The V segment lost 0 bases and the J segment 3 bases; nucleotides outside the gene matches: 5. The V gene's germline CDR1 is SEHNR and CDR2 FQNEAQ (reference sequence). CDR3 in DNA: TGTGCCAGCAGCTTAGCCGGGGGGAACGGCTACGAGCAGTACTTC. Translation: CASSLAGGNGYEQYF.

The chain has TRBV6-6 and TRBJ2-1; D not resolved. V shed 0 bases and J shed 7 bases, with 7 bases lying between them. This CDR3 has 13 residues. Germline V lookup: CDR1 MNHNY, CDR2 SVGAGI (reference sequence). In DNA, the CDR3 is TGTGCCAGCAGTTACTCGAATCAAAATGAGCAGTTCTTC. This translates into CASSYSNQNEQFF.

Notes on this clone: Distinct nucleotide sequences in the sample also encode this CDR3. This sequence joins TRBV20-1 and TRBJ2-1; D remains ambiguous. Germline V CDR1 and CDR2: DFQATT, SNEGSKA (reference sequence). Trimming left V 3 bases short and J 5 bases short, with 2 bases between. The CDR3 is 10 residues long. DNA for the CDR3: TGCAGTGCTAGGCACAATGAGCAGTTCTTC. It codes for CSARHNEQFF.

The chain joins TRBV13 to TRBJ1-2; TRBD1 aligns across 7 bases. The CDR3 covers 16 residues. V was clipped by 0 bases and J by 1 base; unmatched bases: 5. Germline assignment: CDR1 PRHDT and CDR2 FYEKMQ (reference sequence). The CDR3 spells CASSLGQGGSNYGYTF. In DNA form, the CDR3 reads TGTGCCAGCAGCTTAGGCCAGGGGGGTAGTAACTATGGCTACACCTTC.

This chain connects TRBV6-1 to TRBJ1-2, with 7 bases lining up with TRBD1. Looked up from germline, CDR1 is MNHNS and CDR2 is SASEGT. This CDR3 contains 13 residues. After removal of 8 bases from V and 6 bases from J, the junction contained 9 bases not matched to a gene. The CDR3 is CASLDTGDNGYTF. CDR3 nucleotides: TGTGCCAGCCTTGATACAGGGGACAATGGCTACACCTTC.